The rows below give T cell receptor beta chains drawn from one sample of a study of blood T cell repertoires in COVID-19. Profiled with immunoSEQ multiplex PCR; TCRdb holds only in-frame clones, not every one. The sample carries some 150,000 clones, over 75% recorded once. Sequencing was done on a sample of peripheral blood. Receptors were obtained from an older woman with COVID-19, enrolled during active disease. Both conserved end residues are part of each CDR3. Fields, in order: V gene, J gene, CDR3 protein.

V gene: TRBV7-3; J gene: TRBJ2-3; CDR3 protein: CASSWGGGGGTDTQYF
V gene: TRBV5-1; J gene: TRBJ2-7; CDR3 protein: CASTNNDRGTSSYEQYF
V gene: TRBV7-9; J gene: TRBJ2-6; CDR3 protein: CASSLVPGQGSGANVLTF
V gene: TRBV15; J gene: TRBJ1-2; CDR3 protein: CATSSLAGAKGYTF
V gene: TRBV6-5; J gene: TRBJ2-7; CDR3 protein: CASSYSNRAVSYEQYF
V gene: TRBV5-5; J gene: TRBJ1-3; CDR3 protein: CASSLWSGFGNTIYF
V gene: TRBV9; J gene: TRBJ2-2; CDR3 protein: CASSATDRGGTGELFF
V gene: TRBV5-1; J gene: TRBJ2-3; CDR3 protein: CASSGTTSTDTQYF
V gene: TRBV7-9; J gene: TRBJ2-7; CDR3 protein: CASSLEQGAYEQYF
V gene: TRBV29-1; J gene: TRBJ1-2; CDR3 protein: CSVRYSNYGYTF
V gene: TRBV3-1/TRBV3-2; J gene: TRBJ1-4; CDR3 protein: CASSLGYTSEKLFF
V gene: TRBV10-2; J gene: TRBJ2-7; CDR3 protein: CASSGDRGSYEQYF
V gene: TRBV19; J gene: TRBJ1-1; CDR3 protein: CASSTAGSANTEAFF
V gene: TRBV7-6; J gene: TRBJ1-4; CDR3 protein: CASSPQRFPTGEKLFF
V gene: TRBV19; J gene: TRBJ2-3; CDR3 protein: CASSIVGGRVDTQYF
V gene: TRBV11-3; J gene: TRBJ1-6; CDR3 protein: CASSSDPQGSPLHF
V gene: TRBV19; J gene: TRBJ2-2; CDR3 protein: CASSIQVTGELFF
V gene: TRBV11-3; J gene: TRBJ1-3; CDR3 protein: CASSPTIGNTIYF
V gene: TRBV5-8; J gene: TRBJ1-5; CDR3 protein: CASSLGTVMNQPQHF
V gene: TRBV19; J gene: TRBJ1-1; CDR3 protein: CASSPPYRGEAFF
V gene: TRBV5-1; J gene: TRBJ1-1; CDR3 protein: CASSNQVDTEAFF
V gene: TRBV18; J gene: TRBJ2-7; CDR3 protein: CASSSSIAGSYEQYF
V gene: TRBV2; J gene: TRBJ1-1; CDR3 protein: CASPSSPTGTGGRTEAFF
V gene: TRBV6-2/TRBV6-3; J gene: TRBJ2-2; CDR3 protein: CASSSLVSGGLNTGELFF
V gene: TRBV5-1; J gene: TRBJ2-6; CDR3 protein: CASSSDRVWSGANVLTF
V gene: TRBV7-2; J gene: TRBJ2-1; CDR3 protein: CANRNMVAYNEQFF
V gene: TRBV7-8; J gene: TRBJ1-2; CDR3 protein: CASKDRDTLWGGYTF
V gene: TRBV3-1/TRBV3-2; J gene: TRBJ1-1; CDR3 protein: CASSPGQGDTEAFF
V gene: TRBV12-3/TRBV12-4; J gene: TRBJ1-2; CDR3 protein: CASSPSGFGYTF
V gene: TRBV11-2; J gene: TRBJ2-7; CDR3 protein: CASSLASGADGEQYF
V gene: TRBV19; J gene: TRBJ1-2; CDR3 protein: CASSIGAQDGYTF
V gene: TRBV19; J gene: TRBJ1-1; CDR3 protein: CASSSSGFEFTEAFF
V gene: TRBV10-3; J gene: TRBJ1-2; CDR3 protein: CAISALDRGHGYTF
V gene: TRBV11-2; J gene: TRBJ2-5; CDR3 protein: CASSLTGETQYF
V gene: TRBV5-1; J gene: TRBJ2-1; CDR3 protein: CASSFSGGQFYNEQFF
V gene: TRBV7-8; J gene: TRBJ1-1; CDR3 protein: CASSLQHITESIFF
V gene: TRBV4-1; J gene: TRBJ1-1; CDR3 protein: CASSQVRQRDSSPWAFF
V gene: TRBV6-5; J gene: TRBJ1-2; CDR3 protein: CASRNTGGNGYTF
V gene: TRBV27; J gene: TRBJ2-7; CDR3 protein: CASNKPWKRPAYEQYF
V gene: TRBV18; J gene: TRBJ1-1; CDR3 protein: CASSPGEWVNTEAFF
V gene: TRBV5-6; J gene: TRBJ2-1; CDR3 protein: CASSYPRVLGGHEQFF
V gene: TRBV10-3; J gene: TRBJ1-4; CDR3 protein: CAIQAGTGVEKLFF
V gene: TRBV2; J gene: TRBJ1-3; CDR3 protein: CASRGTLSGNTIYF
V gene: TRBV12-5; J gene: TRBJ1-1; CDR3 protein: CASGLRSGGLNTEAFF
V gene: TRBV30; J gene: TRBJ1-2; CDR3 protein: CAWQGVELNYGYTF
V gene: TRBV19; J gene: TRBJ1-2; CDR3 protein: CASIGQRAFYGYTF
V gene: TRBV27; J gene: TRBJ2-7; CDR3 protein: CASSYDSTYEQYF
V gene: TRBV2; J gene: TRBJ2-2; CDR3 protein: CASSRRTGASGELFF
V gene: TRBV18; J gene: TRBJ2-7; CDR3 protein: CASSQGGSYEQYF
V gene: TRBV10-3; J gene: TRBJ1-1; CDR3 protein: CAITEGTGGVTEAFF
V gene: TRBV5-1; J gene: TRBJ2-7; CDR3 protein: CASSVTGQGPYEQYF
V gene: TRBV6-5; J gene: TRBJ2-1; CDR3 protein: CASSYARENEQFF
V gene: TRBV27; J gene: TRBJ1-1; CDR3 protein: CASSLGVNRANTEAFF